The 18 T cell receptor beta chains given below trace back to one sample, sequenced in a study of technical replicates of blood from several donors. Data came from immunoSEQ multiplex PCR; TCRdb stores just in-frame clones and leaves some out. The sample carries some 83,000 clones, 85% to 95% recorded once. Sequencing was performed on T cells isolated from PBMCs. The receptors shown here come from a human donor in good health.

This sequence joins TRBV28 and TRBJ1-4; the D gene is possibly TRBD1 (5 bases). The germline CDR1 and CDR2 sequences are MDHEN and SYDVKM. The V end was cut by 8 bases, the J end by 2 bases, with 15 bases between. The CDR3 loop spans 15 amino acids. Here the CDR3 DNA reads TGTGCCAGCTGCCTTACGGGGGAGACTAATGAAAAACTGTTTTTT. Amino acid sequence: CASCLTGETNEKLFF.

The chain links TRBV5-4 to TRBJ2-7; 8 positions agree with TRBD2. The J segment lost 4 bases and the V segment lost 5 bases, leaving 14 bases of the junction unmatched. Germline lookup yields CDR1 SGHNT and CDR2 YYREEE (reference sequence). This CDR3 region has 16 residues. CDR3 amino acids: CASSRRLERELYEQYF. In DNA, the CDR3 is TGTGCCAGCAGTAGAAGATTGGAGCGGGAGTTATACGAGCAGTACTTC.

There are a few counts of this clone. The rearrangement joins TRBV28 to TRBJ1-4; TRBD1 might be the D (5 bases). Germline CDR1 MDHEN, CDR2 SYDVKM. This CDR3 is built from 12 residues. CDR3 residues: CALGVVSEKLFF. CDR3 nucleotide sequence: TGTGCTTTAGGGGTCGTAAGTGAAAAACTGTTTTTT.

The rearrangement links TRBV11-2 to TRBJ1-2; D is unclear. The CDR3 has 14 residues. Per the germline V gene, CDR1 is SGHAT and CDR2 is FQNNGV. V gave up 1 base and J gave up 4 bases, with 10 bases separating them. CDR3 DNA sequence: TGTGCCAGCAGCTTAGGCCCCACAATCTATGGCTACACCTTC. Encoded protein: CASSLGPTIYGYTF. Full variable domain (remainder filled in from reference TRBV11-2 and TRBJ1-2): EAGVAQSPRYKIIEKRQSVAFWCNPISGHATLYWYQQILGQGPKLLIQFQNNGVVDDSQLPKDRFSAERLKGVDSTLKIQPAKLEDSAVYLCASSLGPTIYGYTFGSGTRLTVV.

The rearrangement links TRBV4-2 to TRBJ1-4, with TRBD1 matching over 7 bases. Germline CDR1 reads LGHNA; CDR2 reads YNFKEQ. CDR3 size: 16 residues. Losses at the gene ends were 0 bases for V and 3 bases for J; bases not matched to a gene: 4. This chain's CDR3 is CASSQDLDRANEKLFF. CDR3 bases: TGTGCCAGCAGCCAAGATCTAGACAGGGCTAATGAAAAACTGTTTTTT.

This clone appeared a single time. The CDR3 nucleotides read TGCGCCAGCAGCCCAGGCCTGATTACAGATACGCAGTATTTT. This sequence encodes CASSPGLITDTQYF. This sequence joins TRBV4-3 and TRBJ2-3; D is unresolved. The germline V and J ends were trimmed by 4 bases and 3 bases, with 11 bases remaining between them. The length of the CDR3 is 14 residues. Germline lookup yields CDR1 LGHNA and CDR2 YSLEER.

The V call is TRBV19, the J call TRBJ1-2; 8 bases fit TRBD1. The germline V gene has CDR1 LNHDA and CDR2 SQIVND (reference sequence). Trimming cost V 1 base and J 5 bases; bases outside gene matches: 9. CDR3 length: 16 amino acids. CDR3 nucleotides: TGTGCCAGTAGTATAGTAGGGCAGGGGGCTCGGTATGGCTACACCTTC. Residues: CASSIVGQGARYGYTF.

The chain has TRBV28 and TRBJ1-1; 9 bases fit TRBD1. The CDR3 has 14 amino acids. Trimming at V came to 5 bases and at J to 5 bases, leaving 6 bases not matched to a gene. Germline V gives CDR1 MDHEN, CDR2 SYDVKM. The CDR3 protein is CASSPQGASTEAFF. Written as DNA, the CDR3 is TGTGCCAGCAGTCCACAGGGGGCGTCTACTGAAGCTTTCTTT.

This clone was detected only once. The chain is built from TRBV7-9 and TRBJ1-2; weak D call: TRBD1 (5 bases). The CDR3 covers 14 residues. Trimming removed 5 bases at V and 1 base at J, with 11 bases between. Germline lookup yields CDR1 SEHNR and CDR2 FQNEAQ (reference sequence). The CDR3 loop reads CASSQQDNNYGYTF. CDR3 in DNA: TGTGCCAGCAGCCAACAGGATAATAACTATGGCTACACCTTC.

This clone was found a few times. The chain couples TRBV6-4 to TRBJ2-1, with D possibly being TRBD2 (6 bases). V lost 3 bases, J lost 7 bases, and 22 bases lay in between. CDR1 and CDR2 from the germline V gene are MRHNA and SNTAGT. The CDR3 sequence is 17 residues long. The CDR3 DNA sequence: TGTGCCAGCAGTGAAGTTCTAGGGTCCCTCGCGGGGAATGAGCAGTTCTTC. Translating gives CASSEVLGSLAGNEQFF.

V and J are TRBV6-1 and TRBJ2-1, with D perhaps matching TRBD1 (5 bases). CDR3 length equals 16 residues. Looked up from germline, CDR1 is MNHNS and CDR2 is SASEGT. Trimming took 1 base from V and 9 from J, leaving 19 bases between them. The CDR3 DNA is TGTGCCAGCAGTGAAGATGGTGCCCCCTCACAGGTTGAGCAGTTCTTC. Translation gives CASSEDGAPSQVEQFF.

The J gene is TRBJ2-1, the V gene TRBV29-1; 9 nucleotides align to TRBD1. The length of the CDR3 is 14 residues. Germline V lookup: CDR1 SQVTM, CDR2 ANQGSEA. The ends lost 2 bases at V and 6 bases at J; junction bases unmatched: 5. In nucleotides, the CDR3 is TGCAGCGTTGAAATACAGGGGGCGAGCAATGAGCAGTTCTTC. Its translation is CSVEIQGASNEQFF.

The chain joins TRBV11-3 to TRBJ1-1; D gene unclear. V shed 3 bases and J shed 10 bases, with 12 bases lying between them. The CDR3 spans 12 residues. Germline V gene lookup returns CDR1 SGHNT and CDR2 YENEEA. This chain's CDR3 is CASSFRGKGAFF. The CDR3 nucleotides are TGTGCCAGCAGCTTCCGGGGAAAGGGAGCTTTCTTT. Using reference TRBV11-3 and TRBJ1-1 for the parts outside the CDR3, the full variable domain is EAGVVQSPRYKIIEKKQPVAFWCNPISGHNTLYWYLQNLGQGPELLIRYENEEAVDDSQLPKDRFSAERLKGVDSTLKIQPAELGDSAVYLCASSFRGKGAFFGQGTRLTVV.

The chain carries TRBV5-4 and TRBJ1-5; tentative D call: TRBD1 (6 bases). Between the trimmed V and J ends, which lost 4 bases and 7 bases, there was a span of 12 bases. The germline V gene has CDR1 SGHNT and CDR2 YYREEE (reference sequence). CDR3 length: 13 residues. The CDR3 DNA follows: TGTGCCAGCAGCCTGCAGGGGAAGCAGCCCCAGCATTTT. It yields the protein CASSLQGKQPQHF.

The chain uses TRBV9 and TRBJ2-3, with a possible D match to TRBD2 (6 bases). Trimming pared 0 bases from V and 0 bases from J, leaving 8 bases between. The CDR3 covers 15 residues. Per the germline V gene, CDR1 is SGDLS and CDR2 is YYNGEE. CDR3 sequence: CASSVEGLSTDTQYF. Written as DNA, the CDR3 is TGTGCCAGCAGCGTAGAGGGACTGAGCACAGATACGCAGTATTTT.

J is TRBJ2-1 and V is TRBV10-3; the D gene is possibly TRBD2 (6 bases). The length of the CDR3 is 13 residues. The germline V gene has CDR1 ENHRY and CDR2 SYGVKD. Trimming shortened V by 3 bases and J by 12 bases, and 15 bases separated the two germline ends. CDR3 loop: CAISDSLGEVQFF. The CDR3 DNA reads TGTGCCATCAGTGATTCGCTGGGGGAGGTGCAGTTCTTC.

A few counts support this clone. The chain uses TRBV19 and TRBJ1-5; the D is unclear. Germline V gene lookup returns CDR1 LNHDA and CDR2 SQIVND (reference sequence). This CDR3 spans 13 amino acids. The germline V and J ends were trimmed by 6 bases and 3 bases, with 9 bases remaining between them. The CDR3 spells CASRESYNQPQHF. CDR3 DNA sequence: TGTGCCAGTAGAGAGTCCTACAATCAGCCCCAGCATTTT.

This rearrangement joins TRBV27 to TRBJ2-1, with TRBD2 matching over 12 bases. Germline V gene sequence: CDR1 MNHEY, CDR2 SMNVEV (reference sequence). The CDR3 is 15 amino acids. Losses at the gene ends were 6 bases for V and 10 bases for J; bases not matched to a gene: 10. The CDR3 sequence: CASSIGLAGYFEQFF. The CDR3 bases are TGTGCCAGCAGCATAGGACTAGCGGGATACTTCGAGCAGTTCTTC.